The sequence of this T cell receptor beta chain was determined in a study of blood T cell repertoires in COVID-19. Germline CDR1 is SGHRS and CDR2 is YFSETQ. The CDR3 spans 15 residues. V lost 1 base to trimming and J lost 1 base; unmatched junction nucleotides: 1. Per the study methods: Amplification with reference gene primers provided the estimates of nucleated cell counts. The assay was immunoSEQ multiplex PCR, and TCRdb's table has in-frame clones only and misses some. V and J calls and clone size are those listed in that table; D and trimming were worked out from the DNA. Of approximately 160,000 clones in the sample, roughly 93% were seen once. The sample holds one count of this clone. Other DNA sequences in this sample translate to the same CDR3.

The TCR comes from an older woman with COVID-19, enrolled during active disease. The sample consisted of peripheral blood. The chain joins TRBV5-1 to TRBJ2-3, with 9 bases matching TRBD2. CDR3 coding DNA: TGCGCCAGCAGCTTGTCTAGCGGGGGCACAGATACGCAGTATTTT. It specifies CASSLSSGGTDTQYF.